This T cell receptor beta chain came from a study of cytomegalovirus exposure and HLA in healthy donors. Study-level results: Per a later analysis, 18,000 or so TCR beta sequences showed association with HLA alleles at 0.05 false discovery rate. Analysis was performed later, and it showed HLA-associated TCR beta chains to be more clonally expanded than equally common others. The study listed some 160 cytomegalovirus-associated TCR beta chains.

This clone was detected once. Its antigen is not known. Donors had nominal health at sampling but likely had unrecorded immune exposures. There are 14 residues in the CDR3. Trimming took 2 bases from V and 2 from J; bases not matched to a gene: 2. In germline, CDR1 is SNHLY, CDR2 FYNNEI. Primers included in the PCR were 60 Vbeta and 13 Jbeta primers. Assay used: immunoSEQ multiplex PCR; TCRdb lists only in-frame clones, some missing. The sample consists of more than 150,000 clones, approximately 80% of them appearing once. The clonotype originates from a woman in her forties or fifties in good health and CMV-seropositive. The material sequenced was PBMCs. This rearrangement joins TRBV2 to TRBJ1-2; 7 bases are shared with TRBD1. CDR3 nucleotide sequence: TGTGCCAGCAGTGAATTGGGACAGAACTATGGCTACACCTTC. Translating gives CASSELGQNYGYTF.